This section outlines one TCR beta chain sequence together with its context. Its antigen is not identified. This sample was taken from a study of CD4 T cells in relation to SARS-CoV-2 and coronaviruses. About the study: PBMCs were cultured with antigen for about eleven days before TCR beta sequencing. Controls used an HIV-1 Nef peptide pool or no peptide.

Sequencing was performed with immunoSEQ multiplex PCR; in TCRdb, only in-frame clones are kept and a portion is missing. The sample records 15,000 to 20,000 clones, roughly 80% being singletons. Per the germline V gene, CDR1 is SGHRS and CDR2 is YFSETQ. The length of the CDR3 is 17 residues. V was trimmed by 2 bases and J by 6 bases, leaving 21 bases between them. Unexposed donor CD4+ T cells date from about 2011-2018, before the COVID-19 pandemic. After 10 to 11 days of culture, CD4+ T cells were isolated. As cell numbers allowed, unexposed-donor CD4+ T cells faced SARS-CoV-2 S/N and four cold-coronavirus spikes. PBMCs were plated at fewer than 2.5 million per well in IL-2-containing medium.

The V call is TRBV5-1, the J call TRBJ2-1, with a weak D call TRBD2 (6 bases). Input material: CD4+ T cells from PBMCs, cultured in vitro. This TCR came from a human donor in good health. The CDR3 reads CASSLPVWGDRPNEQFF. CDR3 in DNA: TGCGCCAGCAGCTTACCGGTCTGGGGGGACCGTCCCAATGAGCAGTTCTTC. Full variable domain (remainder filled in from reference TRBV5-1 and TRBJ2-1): KAGVTQTPRYLIKTRGQQVTLSCSPISGHRSVSWYQQTPGQGLQFLFEYFSETQRNKGNFPGRFSGRQFSNSRSEMNVSTLELGDSALYLCASSLPVWGDRPNEQFFGPGTRLTVL.